This TCR beta chain was captured by sequencing in a study of blood T cell repertoires in COVID-19. For the study at large: Whether acute or convalescent, the COVID-19 samples came from the United States, Italy and Spain.

Enrollment of patients from Seattle took place during active infection, with longitudinal follow-up. This CDR3 is built from 14 residues. J was trimmed by 2 bases and V by 4 bases; bases with no gene match: 3. CDR1 is ENHRY, CDR2 SYGVKD, per germline. In the study's own analysis: Estimation of nucleated cell counts was performed using reference gene primer amplification. The data were produced by immunoSEQ multiplex PCR, yet TCRdb's version contains in-frame clones alone and is incomplete. Clone size and the V and J calls come from that table; the DNA yielded D and trimming. The table has some 290,000 clones, under 90% seen once.

This TCR derives from a woman younger than 45 with COVID-19, enrolled during active disease. Material: peripheral blood. The rearrangement links TRBV10-3 to TRBJ2-7; 9 bases match TRBD2. The CDR3 is CAISGAGGPYEQYF. The DNA of the CDR3 is TGTGCCATCAGTGGAGCGGGGGGACCCTACGAGCAGTACTTC.